This T cell receptor (beta chain) was profiled in a study of cytomegalovirus exposure and HLA in healthy donors. Use of 60 Vbeta and 13 Jbeta primers characterized the PCR. TCRdb keeps only in-frame clones here, not all; method: immunoSEQ multiplex PCR. The table lists some 190,000 clones, 85% to 90% of them singletons. With 6 bases removed from V and 3 bases from J, the gap between germline ends came to 17 bases. This CDR3 is 15 amino acids long. From germline, CDR1 is SNHLY and CDR2 FYNNEI. The genes are TRBV2 and TRBJ1-1; the D is unclear. The sample consisted of PBMCs. The receptor comes from a young man in good health and CMV-seronegative. This chain's CDR3 is CASSALGVFDTEAFF. The DNA for the CDR3 is TGTGCCAGCAGCGCTCTCGGGGTCTTTGACACTGAAGCTTTCTTT.